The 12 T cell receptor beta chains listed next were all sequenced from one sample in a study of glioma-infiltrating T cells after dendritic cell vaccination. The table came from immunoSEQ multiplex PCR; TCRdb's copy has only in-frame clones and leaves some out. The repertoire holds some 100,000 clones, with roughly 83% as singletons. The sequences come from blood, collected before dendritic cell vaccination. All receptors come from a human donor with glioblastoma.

The CDR3 DNA reads as TGTGCCAGCAGCGTCGGGTGGCTGGGGGCAGAGACCCAGTACTTC. Translation gives CASSVGWLGAETQYF. This chain joins TRBV9 and TRBJ2-5; maybe TRBD1 (6 bases). The germline V gene encodes CDR1 SGDLS and CDR2 YYNGEE. The length of the CDR3 is 15 residues. V was clipped by 2 bases and J by 4 bases, with 15 bases between them.

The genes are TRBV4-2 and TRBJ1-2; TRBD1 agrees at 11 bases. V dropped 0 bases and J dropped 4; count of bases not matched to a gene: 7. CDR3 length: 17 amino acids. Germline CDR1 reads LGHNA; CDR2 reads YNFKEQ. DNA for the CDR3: TGTGCCAGCAGCCAAGAACCAAGGACAGGGGGCTTCTATGGCTACACCTTC. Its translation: CASSQEPRTGGFYGYTF.

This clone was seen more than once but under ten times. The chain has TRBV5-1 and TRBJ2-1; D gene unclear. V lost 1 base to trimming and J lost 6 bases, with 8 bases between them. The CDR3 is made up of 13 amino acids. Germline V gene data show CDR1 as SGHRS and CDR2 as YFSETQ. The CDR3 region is CASSLLRLNEQFF. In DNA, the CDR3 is TGCGCCAGCAGCTTGCTAAGACTCAATGAGCAGTTCTTC.

CDR3 bases: TGTGCCAGCAGCCCTCTTAGAGTCCCGACTAGCGGGAGGAAGGTTGATACGCAGTATTTT. Translated: CASSPLRVPTSGRKVDTQYF. J is TRBJ2-3 and V is TRBV7-8; TRBD2 agrees at 13 bases. This CDR3 has 20 residues. Trimming removed 5 bases from V and 6 bases from J; junction bases left unmatched: 20. CDR1 and CDR2 from the germline V gene are SGHVS and FQNEAQ.

Written as DNA, the CDR3 is TGTGCCAGCTCACCACCCACAGGGGTCACTGAAGCTTTCTTT. It encodes CASSPPTGVTEAFF. The chain has TRBV18 and TRBJ1-1; TRBD1 matches 7 bases. The CDR3 runs 14 residues. V was clipped by 0 bases and J by 4 bases; unmatched bases: 2. Germline values: CDR1 KGHSH, CDR2 LQKENI.

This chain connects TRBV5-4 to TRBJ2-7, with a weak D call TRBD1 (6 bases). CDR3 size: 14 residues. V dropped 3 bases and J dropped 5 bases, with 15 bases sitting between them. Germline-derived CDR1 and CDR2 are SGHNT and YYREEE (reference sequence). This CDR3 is CASSWESTGNEQYF. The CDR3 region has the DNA TGTGCCAGCAGCTGGGAGTCCACAGGGAACGAGCAGTACTTC. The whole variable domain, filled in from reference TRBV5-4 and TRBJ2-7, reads ETGVTQSPTHLIKTRGQQVTLRCSSQSGHNTVSWYQQALGQGPQFIFQYYREEENGRGNFPPRFSGLQFPNYSSELNVNALELDDSALYLCASSWESTGNEQYFGPGTRLTVT.

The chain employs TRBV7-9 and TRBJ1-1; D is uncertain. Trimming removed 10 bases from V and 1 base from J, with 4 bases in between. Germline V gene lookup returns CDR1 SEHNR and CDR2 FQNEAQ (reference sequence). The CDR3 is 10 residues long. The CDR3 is CAIGNTEAFF. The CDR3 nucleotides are TGTGCCATCGGGAACACTGAAGCTTTCTTT.

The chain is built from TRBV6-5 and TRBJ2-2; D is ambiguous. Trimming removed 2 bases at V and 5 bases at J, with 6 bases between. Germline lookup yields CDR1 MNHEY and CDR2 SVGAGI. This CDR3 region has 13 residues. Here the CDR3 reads CASSYPITGELFF. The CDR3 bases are TGTGCCAGCAGTTACCCCATTACCGGGGAGCTGTTTTTT.

Written as DNA, the CDR3 is TGTGCCAGTACTGTGAGGACAGGGGGCCGTTTGGGGGCCAACGTCCTGACTTTC. Translated: CASTVRTGGRLGANVLTF. The chain employs TRBV19 and TRBJ2-6, with TRBD1 matching 11 bases. J gave up 4 bases and V 7 bases, and 12 bases lay outside the gene matches. The CDR3 is made up of 18 amino acids. Germline V gives CDR1 LNHDA, CDR2 SQIVND (reference sequence).

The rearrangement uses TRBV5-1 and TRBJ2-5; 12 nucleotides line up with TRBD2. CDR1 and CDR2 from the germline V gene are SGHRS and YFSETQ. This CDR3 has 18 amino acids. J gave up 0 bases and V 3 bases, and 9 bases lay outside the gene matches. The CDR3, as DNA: TGCGCCAGCAGCTGGGGGGGACTAGCGGGTTCGTACCAAGAGACCCAGTACTTC. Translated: CASSWGGLAGSYQETQYF.

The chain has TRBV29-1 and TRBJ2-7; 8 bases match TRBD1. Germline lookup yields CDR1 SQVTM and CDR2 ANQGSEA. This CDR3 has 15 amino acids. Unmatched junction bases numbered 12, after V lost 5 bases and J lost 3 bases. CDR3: CSVTRRSGQGYEQYF. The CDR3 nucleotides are TGCAGCGTTACCAGACGGTCTGGACAGGGCTACGAGCAGTACTTC.

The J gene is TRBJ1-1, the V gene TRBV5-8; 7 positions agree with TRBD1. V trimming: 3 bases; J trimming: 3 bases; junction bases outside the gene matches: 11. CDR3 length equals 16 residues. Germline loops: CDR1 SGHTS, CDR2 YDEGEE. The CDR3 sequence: CASSSYRQGMDTEAFF. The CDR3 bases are TGTGCCAGCAGCTCCTACAGACAGGGAATGGACACTGAAGCTTTCTTT.